Detailed here is one T cell receptor beta chain. Its antigen is still unknown. V lost 0 bases, J lost 2 bases, and 10 bases stayed unmatched. The germline gives CDR1 SGHTA, CDR2 FQGNSA. This CDR3 contains 18 residues. Unique molecular identifiers were incorporated during preparation of the TCRbeta library. TCRdb called the PCR reads again in MiXCR, with one record for every CDR3 protein. The table records 580,000 or so distinct CDR3 sequences, under 30% of them present only once. This record belongs to a study of T-cell reconstitution after alpha-beta-depleted transplantation in children. Study outcomes and limitations: At around two months after transplant, the alpha-beta T cells were reportedly derived from several hundred expanded clones that came from non-depleted graft cells. Where some patients showed high TCRbeta diversity at day 60, it came from recipient T cells and thymic progenitors that had survived. T-cell counts and diversity at one year post-transplant came mainly from newly produced T cells.

The sequence was collected from a boy younger than two who had a stem cell transplant for acute myeloid leukemia, so the T cells may come from the graft donor. The sequences come from PBMCs, mostly from graft donor cells, collected 360 days after TCRalphabeta/CD19-depleted stem cell transplant. This chain joins TRBV7-2 and TRBJ1-5; 7 bases are a match to TRBD1. The CDR3 reads CASSLAQGGRLGNQPQHF. Here the CDR3 DNA reads TGTGCCAGCAGCTTAGCGCAGGGGGGGAGGTTGGGCAATCAGCCCCAGCATTTT.